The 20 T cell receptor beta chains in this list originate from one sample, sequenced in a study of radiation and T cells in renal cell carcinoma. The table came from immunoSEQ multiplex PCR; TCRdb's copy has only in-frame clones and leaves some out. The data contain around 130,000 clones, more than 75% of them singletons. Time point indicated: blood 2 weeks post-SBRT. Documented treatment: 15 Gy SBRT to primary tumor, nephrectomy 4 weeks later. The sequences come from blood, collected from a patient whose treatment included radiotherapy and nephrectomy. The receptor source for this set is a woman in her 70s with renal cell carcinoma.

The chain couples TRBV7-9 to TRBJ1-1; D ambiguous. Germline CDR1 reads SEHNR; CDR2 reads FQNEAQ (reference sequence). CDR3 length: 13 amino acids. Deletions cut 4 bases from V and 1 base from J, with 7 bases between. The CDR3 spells CASSYYTNTEAFF. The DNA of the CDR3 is TGTGCCAGCAGCTACTACACGAACACTGAAGCTTTCTTT.

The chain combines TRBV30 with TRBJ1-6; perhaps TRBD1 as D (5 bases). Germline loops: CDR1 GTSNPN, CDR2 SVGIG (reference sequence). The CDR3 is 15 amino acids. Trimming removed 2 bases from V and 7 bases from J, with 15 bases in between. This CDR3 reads CAWSTGGGWNSPLHF. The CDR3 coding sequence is TGTGCCTGGAGTACCGGGGGGGGGTGGAATTCACCCCTCCACTTT.

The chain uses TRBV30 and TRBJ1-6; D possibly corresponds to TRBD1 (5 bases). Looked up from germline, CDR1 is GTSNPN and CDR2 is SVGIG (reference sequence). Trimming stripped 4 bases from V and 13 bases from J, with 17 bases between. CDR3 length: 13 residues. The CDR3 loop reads CAWMAGTPSPLHF. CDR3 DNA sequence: TGTGCCTGGATGGCCGGGACCCCGTCCCCCCTCCACTTT.

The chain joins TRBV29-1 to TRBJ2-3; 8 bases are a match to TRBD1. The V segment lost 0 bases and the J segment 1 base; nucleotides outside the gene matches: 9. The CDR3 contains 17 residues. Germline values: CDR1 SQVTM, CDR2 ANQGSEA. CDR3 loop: CSVEEPKGQGGTDTQYF. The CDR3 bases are TGCAGCGTTGAAGAGCCAAAAGGACAGGGAGGCACAGATACGCAGTATTTT.

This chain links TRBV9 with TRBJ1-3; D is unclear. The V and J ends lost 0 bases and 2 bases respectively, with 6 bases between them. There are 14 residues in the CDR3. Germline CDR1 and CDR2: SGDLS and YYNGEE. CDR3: CASSVEGPGNTIYF. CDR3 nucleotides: TGTGCCAGCAGCGTAGAGGGCCCTGGAAACACCATATATTTT.

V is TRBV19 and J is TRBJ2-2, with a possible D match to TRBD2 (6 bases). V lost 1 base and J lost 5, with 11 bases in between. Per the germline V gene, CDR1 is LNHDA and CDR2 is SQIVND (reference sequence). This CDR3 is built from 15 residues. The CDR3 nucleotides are TGTGCCAGTAGTATAGGGTCCGGGAGAACCGGGGAGCTGTTTTTT. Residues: CASSIGSGRTGELFF. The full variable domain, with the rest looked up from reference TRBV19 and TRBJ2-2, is DGGITQSPKYLFRKEGQNVTLSCEQNLNHDAMYWYRQDPGQGLRLIYYSQIVNDFQKGDIAEGYSVSREKKESFPLTVTSAQKNPTAFYLCASSIGSGRTGELFFGEGSRLTVL.

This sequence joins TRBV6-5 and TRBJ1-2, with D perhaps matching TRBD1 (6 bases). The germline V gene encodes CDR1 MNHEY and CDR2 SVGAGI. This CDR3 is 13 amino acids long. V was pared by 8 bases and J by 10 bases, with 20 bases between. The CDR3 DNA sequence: TGTGCCAGCTTCTACAGGGCGAAAGGGCCCTACACCTTC. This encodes CASFYRAKGPYTF.

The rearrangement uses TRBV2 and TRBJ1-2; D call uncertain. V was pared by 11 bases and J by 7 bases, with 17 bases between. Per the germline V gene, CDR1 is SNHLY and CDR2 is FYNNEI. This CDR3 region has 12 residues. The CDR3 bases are TGTGCCTTGGGCAGGTCTGGGCCTGGCTACACCTTC. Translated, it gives CALGRSGPGYTF.

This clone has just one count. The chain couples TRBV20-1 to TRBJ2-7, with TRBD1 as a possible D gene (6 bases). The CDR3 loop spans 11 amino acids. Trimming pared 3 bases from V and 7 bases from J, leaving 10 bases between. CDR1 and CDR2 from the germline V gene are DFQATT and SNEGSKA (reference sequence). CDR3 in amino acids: CSARERGEQYF. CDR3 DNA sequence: TGCAGTGCTAGGGAGAGGGGGGAGCAGTACTTC.

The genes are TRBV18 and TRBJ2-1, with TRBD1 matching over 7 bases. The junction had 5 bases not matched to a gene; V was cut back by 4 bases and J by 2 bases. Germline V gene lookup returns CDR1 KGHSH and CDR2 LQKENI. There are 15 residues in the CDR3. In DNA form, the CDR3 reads TGTGCCAGCTCACAAGACAGGGTGACCTACAATGAGCAGTTCTTC. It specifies CASSQDRVTYNEQFF.

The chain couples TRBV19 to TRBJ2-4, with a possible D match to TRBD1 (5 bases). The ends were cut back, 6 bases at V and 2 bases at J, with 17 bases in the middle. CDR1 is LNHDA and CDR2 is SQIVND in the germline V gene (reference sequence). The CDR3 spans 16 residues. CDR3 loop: CASRFSGPGPKNIQYF. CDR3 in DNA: TGTGCCAGTAGATTTTCAGGGCCTGGCCCCAAAAACATTCAGTACTTC.

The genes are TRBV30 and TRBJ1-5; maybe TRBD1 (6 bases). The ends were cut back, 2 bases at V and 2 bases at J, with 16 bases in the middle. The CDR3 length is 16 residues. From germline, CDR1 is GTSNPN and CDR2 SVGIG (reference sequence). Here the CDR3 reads CAWSKSGVMGNQPQHF. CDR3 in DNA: TGTGCCTGGAGTAAGTCAGGGGTAATGGGCAATCAGCCCCAGCATTTT.

CDR3 residues: CASSLSGRKRSGGYTF. The CDR3 nucleotides are TGTGCCAGCAGTTTATCGGGTAGGAAAAGGTCGGGAGGCTACACCTTC. The J gene is TRBJ1-2, the V gene TRBV27; D is unclear. The V end lost 0 bases, the J end lost 8 bases, and 19 bases lay between the germline ends. From germline, CDR1 is MNHEY and CDR2 SMNVEV (reference sequence). The CDR3 covers 16 residues.

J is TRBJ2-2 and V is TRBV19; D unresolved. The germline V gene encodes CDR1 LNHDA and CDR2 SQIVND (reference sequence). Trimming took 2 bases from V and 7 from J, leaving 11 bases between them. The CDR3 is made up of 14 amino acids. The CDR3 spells CASSIFEFGGELFF. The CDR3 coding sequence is TGTGCCAGTAGTATATTCGAGTTCGGCGGGGAGCTGTTTTTT.

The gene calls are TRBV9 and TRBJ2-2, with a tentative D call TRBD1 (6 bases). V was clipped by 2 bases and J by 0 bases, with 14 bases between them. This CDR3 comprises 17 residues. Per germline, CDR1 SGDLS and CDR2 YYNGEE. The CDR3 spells CASSVMDRPANTGELFF. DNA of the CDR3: TGTGCCAGCAGCGTTATGGACAGACCTGCGAACACCGGGGAGCTGTTTTTT.

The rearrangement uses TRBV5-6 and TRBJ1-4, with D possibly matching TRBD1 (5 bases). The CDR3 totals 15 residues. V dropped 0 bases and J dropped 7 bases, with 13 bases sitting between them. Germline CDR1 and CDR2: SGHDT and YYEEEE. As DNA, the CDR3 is TGTGCCAGCAGCTTGGTCGGGGCTGAAAGTGAAAAACTGTTTTTT. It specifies CASSLVGAESEKLFF.

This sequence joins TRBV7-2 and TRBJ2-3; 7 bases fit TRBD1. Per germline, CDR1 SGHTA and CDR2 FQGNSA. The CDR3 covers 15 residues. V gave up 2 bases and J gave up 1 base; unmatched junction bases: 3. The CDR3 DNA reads TGTGCCAGCAGCTTATTTGACAGGGGCACAGATACGCAGTATTTT. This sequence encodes CASSLFDRGTDTQYF. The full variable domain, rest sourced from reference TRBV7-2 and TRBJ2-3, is GAGVSQSPSNKVTEKGKDVELRCDPISGHTALYWYRQSLGQGLEFLIYFQGNSAPDKSGLPSDRFSAERTGGSVSTLTIQRTQQEDSAVYLCASSLFDRGTDTQYFGPGTRLTVL.

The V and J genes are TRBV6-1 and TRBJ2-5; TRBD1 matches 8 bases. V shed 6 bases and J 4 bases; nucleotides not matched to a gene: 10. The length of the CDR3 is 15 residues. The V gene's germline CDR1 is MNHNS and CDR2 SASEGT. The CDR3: CASRSGGTRRETQYF. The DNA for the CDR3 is TGTGCCAGCAGGTCAGGGGGCACACGGCGAGAGACCCAGTACTTC.

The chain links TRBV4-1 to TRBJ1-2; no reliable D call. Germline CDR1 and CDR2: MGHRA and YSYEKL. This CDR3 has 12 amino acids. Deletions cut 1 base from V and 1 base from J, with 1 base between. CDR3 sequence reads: CASSQGNYGYTF. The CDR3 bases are TGCGCCAGCAGCCAAGGTAACTATGGCTACACCTTC.

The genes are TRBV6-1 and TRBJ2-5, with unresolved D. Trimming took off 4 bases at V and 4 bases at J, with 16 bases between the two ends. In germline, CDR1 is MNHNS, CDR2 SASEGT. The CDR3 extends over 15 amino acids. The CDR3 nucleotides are TGTGCCAGCAGTGGGCTAAGCGTTGTCGGAGAGACCCAGTACTTC. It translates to CASSGLSVVGETQYF.